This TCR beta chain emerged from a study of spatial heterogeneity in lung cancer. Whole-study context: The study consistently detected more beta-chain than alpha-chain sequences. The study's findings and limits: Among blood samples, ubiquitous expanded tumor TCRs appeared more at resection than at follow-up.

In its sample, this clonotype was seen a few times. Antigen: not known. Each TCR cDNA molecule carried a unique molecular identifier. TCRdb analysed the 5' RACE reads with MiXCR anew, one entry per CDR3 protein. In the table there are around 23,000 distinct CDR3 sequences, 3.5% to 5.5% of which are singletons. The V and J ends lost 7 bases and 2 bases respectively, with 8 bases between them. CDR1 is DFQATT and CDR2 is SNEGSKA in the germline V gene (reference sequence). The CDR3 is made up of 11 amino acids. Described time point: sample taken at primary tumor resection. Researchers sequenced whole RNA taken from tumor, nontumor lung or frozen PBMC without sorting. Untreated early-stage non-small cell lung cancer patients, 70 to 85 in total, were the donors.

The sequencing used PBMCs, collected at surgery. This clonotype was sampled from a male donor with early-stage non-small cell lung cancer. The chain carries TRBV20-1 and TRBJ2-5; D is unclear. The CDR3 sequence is CSVGGQETQYF. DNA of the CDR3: TGCAGTGTCGGCGGTCAAGAGACCCAGTACTTC.